This is a list of T cell receptor beta chains from one sample in a study of blood T cell repertoires in COVID-19. Repertoires were generated with immunoSEQ multiplex PCR, while TCRdb's copy carries only in-frame clones and drops some. This sample has roughly 330,000 clones, with roughly 86% found just once. The sample consisted of PBMCs or T cells enriched from blood (not recorded which). These receptors all stem from a woman in her 30s who had recovered from COVID-19. Each CDR3 is given with its conserved first and last residue. A D gene is named only where the DNA matches it firmly. The listing skips clone size in some rows; elsewhere it reads once, few, many or a size class.

d_gene,v_gene,abundance,len,j_gene,CDR3aa,CDR3nt
-,TRBV30,-,13,TRBJ2-1,CAWSPTRALPQFF,TGTGCCTGGAGTCCTACTAGGGCCCTTCCCCAGTTCTTC
-,TRBV20-1,-,12,TRBJ2-3,CSASRGSDTQYF,TGCAGTGCTAGTCGAGGATCAGATACGCAGTATTTT
TRBD2,TRBV5-4,-,15,TRBJ2-5,CASSLVLAGQETQYF,TGTGCCAGCAGCTTGGTCCTAGCGGGGCAAGAGACCCAGTACTTC
-,TRBV10-3,-,15,TRBJ1-2,CAIGAGDGHLYGYTF,TGTGCCATCGGCGCTGGAGACGGTCACCTCTATGGCTACACCTTC
-,TRBV19,-,16,TRBJ1-5,CASSASREGSNQPQHF,TGTGCCAGTAGTGCCAGCAGGGAAGGTAGCAATCAGCCCCAGCATTTT
-,TRBV19,-,14,TRBJ1-3,CASREDSSGNTIYF,TGTGCCAGTAGGGAAGACTCCTCCGGAAACACCATATATTTT
-,TRBV7-3,-,11,TRBJ2-7,CASSPSDEQYF,TGTGCCAGCAGCCCTAGCGACGAGCAGTACTTC
-,TRBV4-2,once,20,TRBJ2-3,CASSQDSKVAAYESTDTQYF,TGTGCCAGCAGCCAAGATTCGAAAGTAGCGGCTTACGAGAGCACAGATACGCAGTATTTT
-,TRBV27,-,15,TRBJ2-1,CASSFDGSSYNEQFF,TGTGCCAGCAGTTTTGATGGGAGCTCCTACAATGAGCAGTTCTTC
TRBD1,TRBV5-5,-,16,TRBJ1-5,CASSPSEGAFKQPQHF,TGTGCCAGCAGCCCGTCGGAGGGGGCCTTTAAGCAGCCCCAGCATTTT
-,TRBV28,few,11,TRBJ1-4,CASRGVEKLFF,TGTGCCAGCAGAGGGGTCGAAAAACTGTTTTTT
-,TRBV7-2,-,15,TRBJ1-2,CASSPRVTGHHGYTF,TGTGCCAGCAGCCCCCGCGTTACGGGACACCACGGCTACACCTTC
-,TRBV27,-,13,TRBJ2-1,CASSYQAGNEQFF,TGTGCCAGCAGTTATCAAGCTGGCAATGAGCAGTTCTTC
TRBD1,TRBV11-2,-,13,TRBJ1-2,CASSQDRVYGYTF,TGTGCCAGCAGCCAAGACAGGGTCTATGGCTACACCTTC
-,TRBV4-3,-,16,TRBJ1-4,CASSQGSGGTGEKLFF,TGCGCCAGCAGCCAAGGATCCGGGGGTACTGGAGAAAAACTGTTTTTT
-,TRBV11-2,once,13,TRBJ2-5,CASSLGRMVELYF,TGTGCCAGCAGCTTAGGCAGGATGGTTGAGCTTTACTTC
-,TRBV3-1/TRBV3-2,-,14,TRBJ1-1,CASSQPEGNTEAFF,TGTGCCAGCAGCCAGCCAGAGGGGAACACTGAAGCTTTCTTT
TRBD2,TRBV19,-,17,TRBJ2-1,CATTLSGGASMYNEQFF,TGTGCCACCACCCTTAGCGGGGGGGCTAGTATGTACAATGAGCAGTTCTTC
TRBD1,TRBV27,once,14,TRBJ1-6,CASSFGQGGAPLHF,TGTGCCAGCAGTTTTGGTCAGGGGGGCGCACCCCTCCACTTT
-,TRBV11-2,-,15,TRBJ2-3,CASSSWQGGTDTQYF,TGTGCCAGCAGCTCCTGGCAGGGCGGCACAGATACGCAGTATTTT
-,TRBV5-4,-,13,TRBJ1-1,CASSLWANTEAFF,TGTGCCAGCAGCTTGTGGGCTAACACTGAAGCTTTCTTT
-,TRBV25-1,-,16,TRBJ2-1,CASSEYRGGSYNEQFF,TGTGCCAGCAGTGAATATAGGGGGGGGTCCTACAATGAGCAGTTCTTC
TRBD2,TRBV27,-,13,TRBJ2-1,CASSFEIAGTQFF,TGTGCCAGCAGTTTTGAAATAGCGGGGACGCAGTTCTTC
TRBD1,TRBV10-3,-,15,TRBJ1-2,CAIRTLTGNNYGYTF,TGTGCCATCAGGACCCTGACAGGGAACAACTATGGCTACACCTTC
-,TRBV20-1,-,11,TRBJ1-3,CSAADTPSIYF,TGCAGTGCTGCCGACACCCCTTCTATATATTTT
-,TRBV4-1,once,16,TRBJ2-1,CASSQAAGGLYNEQFF,TGCGCCAGCAGCCAAGCGGCAGGTGGATTATACAATGAGCAGTTCTTC
-,TRBV5-1,once,13,TRBJ1-5,CASSLEGWQPQHF,TGCGCCAGCAGCTTGGAGGGGTGGCAGCCCCAGCATTTT
TRBD1,TRBV5-4,-,15,TRBJ1-1,CASSLQGLGNTEAFF,TGTGCCAGCAGCTTACAGGGGTTGGGAAACACTGAAGCTTTCTTT
-,TRBV19,-,12,TRBJ1-2,CASSITGSGYTF,TGTGCCAGTAGTATAACAGGGTCTGGCTACACCTTC
-,TRBV9,-,14,TRBJ1-1,CASSPTPGNTEAFF,TGTGCCAGCAGCCCAACCCCAGGGAACACTGAAGCTTTCTTT
TRBD1,TRBV12-3/TRBV12-4,-,13,TRBJ1-5,CASSLDRGQPQHF,TGTGCCAGCAGTTTGGACAGGGGCCAGCCCCAGCATTTT
TRBD1,TRBV6-1,-,17,TRBJ1-3,CASSEPWDRGSGNTIYF,TGTGCCAGCAGTGAGCCCTGGGACAGGGGATCTGGAAACACCATATATTTT
-,TRBV6-5,-,14,TRBJ2-4,CASRDTLAKNIQYF,TGTGCCAGCCGGGACACCTTAGCCAAAAACATTCAGTACTTC
-,TRBV5-1,-,16,TRBJ1-3,CASSPTGPRSGNTIYF,TGCGCCAGCAGCCCTACAGGGCCGCGCTCTGGAAACACCATATATTTT
-,TRBV6-5,-,11,TRBJ1-5,CASSYQGKEHF,TGTGCCAGCAGTTATCAGGGGAAAGAACATTTT
-,TRBV5-1,-,16,TRBJ2-3,CASSLVATRGLDTQYF,TGCGCCAGCAGCTTGGTGGCTACCCGCGGGTTAGATACGCAGTATTTT
-,TRBV10-3,-,15,TRBJ1-3,CAISESPSSGNTIYF,TGTGCCATCAGTGAGTCCCCGTCCTCTGGAAACACCATATATTTT
TRBD1,TRBV10-3,-,11,TRBJ1-1,CAHGQADAAFF,TGTGCCCACGGACAGGCGGACGCGGCTTTCTTT
TRBD2,TRBV2,-,14,TRBJ2-1,CASRGGDPDNEQFF,TGTGCCTCCCGCGGGGGGGACCCCGACAATGAGCAGTTCTTC
-,TRBV27,-,15,TRBJ1-3,CASSSGRASGNTIYF,TGTGCCAGCAGTTCCGGCAGGGCCTCTGGAAACACCATATATTTT
-,TRBV19,-,14,TRBJ2-2,CASSMLGGGGELFF,TGTGCCAGTAGTATGTTGGGAGGAGGCGGGGAGCTGTTTTTT
-,TRBV2,-,13,TRBJ1-2,CASSDGGNYGYTF,TGTGCCAGCAGTGACGGGGGTAACTATGGCTACACCTTC
TRBD1,TRBV28,-,16,TRBJ1-3,CASSMGQAISGNTIYF,TGTGCCAGCAGTATGGGACAGGCAATCTCTGGAAACACCATATATTTT
-,TRBV6-6,-,12,TRBJ1-2,CASSDDIYGYTF,TGTGCCAGCAGTGACGACATCTATGGCTACACCTTC
TRBD2,TRBV4-2,-,17,TRBJ2-1,CASSQVRFRGVEGEQFF,TGTGCCAGCAGCCAAGTCAGGTTTCGGGGGGTTGAGGGTGAGCAGTTCTTC
TRBD2,TRBV7-3,-,15,TRBJ2-1,CASSLIAGGHNEQFF,TGTGCCAGCAGCTTAATAGCGGGGGGTCACAATGAGCAGTTCTTC
TRBD2,TRBV7-3,-,15,TRBJ2-5,CASSKLAGGQETQYF,TGTGCCAGCAGCAAACTAGCGGGGGGACAAGAGACCCAGTACTTC
-,TRBV15,-,16,TRBJ1-6,CATSAGPTAANSPLHF,TGTGCCACCAGCGCGGGCCCGACCGCCGCTAATTCACCCCTCCACTTT
-,TRBV2,-,12,TRBJ2-7,CASSVRGEEQYF,TGTGCCAGCAGTGTCAGGGGAGAAGAGCAGTACTTC
TRBD2,TRBV2,-,15,TRBJ2-7,CASSEGGARSYEQYF,TGTGCCAGCAGTGAGGGAGGGGCACGGTCCTACGAGCAGTACTTC
-,TRBV4-1,-,17,TRBJ1-2,CASSQAAAGLANYGYTF,TGCGCCAGCAGCCAGGCCGCTGCAGGGTTAGCTAACTATGGCTACACCTTC
TRBD1,TRBV25-1,-,15,TRBJ1-1,CASSAGGGVDTEAFF,TGTGCCAGCAGTGCAGGGGGCGGAGTAGACACTGAAGCTTTCTTT
-,TRBV19,-,16,TRBJ1-1,CASSPSPGRRHTEAFF,TGTGCCAGTAGTCCTTCCCCCGGCCGGAGACACACTGAAGCTTTCTTT
-,TRBV28,-,18,TRBJ2-3,CATWGEGPLGGLIDTQYF,TGTGCCACTTGGGGGGAAGGGCCCCTCGGAGGTTTGATAGATACGCAGTATTTT
-,TRBV18,once,14,TRBJ2-1,CASSVSTDGNEQFF,TGTGCCAGCTCAGTAAGCACAGATGGCAATGAGCAGTTCTTC